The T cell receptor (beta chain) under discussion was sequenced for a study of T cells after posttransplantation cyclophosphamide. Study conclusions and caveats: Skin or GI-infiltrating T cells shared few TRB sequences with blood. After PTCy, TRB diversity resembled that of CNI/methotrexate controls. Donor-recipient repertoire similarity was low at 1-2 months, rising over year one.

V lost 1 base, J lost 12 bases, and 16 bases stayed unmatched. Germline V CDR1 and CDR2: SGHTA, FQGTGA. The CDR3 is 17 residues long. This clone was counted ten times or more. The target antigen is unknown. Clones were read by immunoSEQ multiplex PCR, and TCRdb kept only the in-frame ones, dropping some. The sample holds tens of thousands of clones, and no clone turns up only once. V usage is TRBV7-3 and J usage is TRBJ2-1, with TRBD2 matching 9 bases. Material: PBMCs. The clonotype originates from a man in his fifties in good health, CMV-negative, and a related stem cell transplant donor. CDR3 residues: CASSLMEVGLAGEGQFF. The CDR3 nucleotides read TGTGCCAGCAGCTTAATGGAGGTCGGGTTAGCGGGAGAAGGGCAGTTCTTC.